A single sample is the source of the 32 T cell receptor beta chains below, sequenced in a study of Graves' ophthalmopathy and Graves' hyperthyroidism. The TCR beta CDR3 regions underwent amplification from RNA transcripts. Investigators did first-round RT-PCR with HTBI primers, then second-round multiplex PCR. MiXCR, run by TCRdb on the multiplex PCR reads, gives a single entry per CDR3 protein. This sample has hundreds of thousands of distinct CDR3 sequences; approximately 21% occur once, and the top ten carry more than 5.5%. Sample: peripheral blood. These TCRs come from a young woman with stable Graves' hyperthyroidism. Some clones in this sample may be carry-over from other donors' samples.

This clonotype was recorded at least ten times. V and J are TRBV7-9 and TRBJ2-7; either TRBD1 or TRBD2 may fit D (7 bases each). The CDR3 totals 13 residues. The germline V gene has CDR1 SEHNR and CDR2 FQNEAQ (reference sequence). V lost 5 bases and J lost 3, with 11 bases in between. The CDR3 region has the DNA TGTGCCAGCAGCGGGAGGGACAGCTACGAGCAGTACTTC. Translated, it gives CASSGRDSYEQYF.

At least ten counts were recorded for this clonotype. The gene calls are TRBV7-8 and TRBJ2-5, with 10 nucleotides matching TRBD1. CDR1 and CDR2 (germline): SGHVS, FQNEAQ. V dropped 4 bases and J dropped 6; count of bases not matched to a gene: 20. The CDR3 runs 19 residues. The DNA for the CDR3 is TGTGCCAGCAGCTCACAGCCAGCCAAACCGGGACAGGGGAAACAGACCCAGTACTTC. Residues: CASSSQPAKPGQGKQTQYF.

This clonotype is a singleton in its sample. The rearrangement joins TRBV6-1 to TRBJ1-1, with D perhaps matching TRBD1 (6 bases). Trimming took 7 bases from V and 1 from J, leaving 22 bases between them. CDR1 is MNHNS, CDR2 SASEGT, per germline. CDR3 length: 17 amino acids. In nucleotides, the CDR3 is TGTGCCAGCACTAACAACCGAGGGGGACACCCGAACACTGAAGCTTTCTTT. Translated: CASTNNRGGHPNTEAFF.

This clonotype has a count of ten or more. The V gene is TRBV27, the J gene TRBJ2-7; 7 positions match TRBD1. Germline V gene lookup returns CDR1 MNHEY and CDR2 SMNVEV (reference sequence). The CDR3 has 15 amino acids. Germline trimming cut 4 bases from V and 2 bases from J; bases unmatched to any gene: 8. This CDR3 is CASSWTGTDPYEQYF. The CDR3 region has the DNA TGTGCCAGCAGTTGGACTGGGACAGATCCCTACGAGCAGTACTTC.

This clonotype was found many times. The chain is built from TRBV12-3 or TRBV12-4 and TRBJ1-1; 8 nucleotides align to TRBD1. V lost 3 bases, J lost 11 bases, and 5 bases stayed unmatched. The CDR3 runs 12 residues. For the CDR3, the DNA is TGTGCCAGCAGTTTCCAGGGGGCGCTGGCTTTCTTT. As protein: CASSFQGALAFF.

This clonotype was recorded many times. The chain links TRBV12-3 or TRBV12-4 to TRBJ1-5; D call uncertain. The V and J ends lost 6 bases and 9 bases respectively, with 21 bases between them. The CDR3 length is 15 residues. Written as DNA, the CDR3 is TGTGCCAGCAGCCCTGGAGGGAGTACAATTTTGCCCCAGCATTTT. This translates into CASSPGGSTILPQHF.

This clonotype has just a few counts. J is TRBJ2-6 and V is TRBV5-1, with 8 bases matching TRBD1. The V gene end was trimmed by 0 bases and the J gene end by 1 base; junction bases not matched to a gene: 0. This CDR3 contains 16 residues. CDR1 and CDR2 from the germline V gene are SGHRS and YFSETQ. CDR3 loop: CASSLGQGSGANVLTF. The CDR3 region has the DNA TGCGCCAGCAGCTTGGGACAGGGGTCTGGGGCCAACGTCCTGACTTTC. The full variable domain, in which reference TRBV5-1 and TRBJ2-6 provide the parts outside the CDR3, is KAGVTQTPRYLIKTRGQQVTLSCSPISGHRSVSWYQQTPGQGLQFLFEYFSETQRNKGNFPGRFSGRQFSNSRSEMNVSTLELGDSALYLCASSLGQGSGANVLTFGAGSRLTVL.

This clonotype was observed at least ten times. DNA of the CDR3: TGTGCCAGCAAGGCGGGGCAGATTCACACCGGGGAGCTGTTTTTT. It is translated as CASKAGQIHTGELFF. The rearrangement uses TRBV6-1 and TRBJ2-2; D is possibly TRBD2 (6 bases). CDR3 length equals 15 residues. V shed 7 bases and J shed 3 bases, with 15 bases lying between them. CDR1 and CDR2 (germline): MNHNS, SASEGT.

The chain links TRBV7-2 to TRBJ2-7; D uncertain. Germline CDR1 SGHTA, CDR2 FQGNSA. The CDR3 totals 14 residues. V lost 2 bases and J 2 bases, leaving 10 bases between the germline ends. The CDR3 loop reads CASSLRLATYEQYF. The CDR3, as DNA: TGTGCCAGCAGCTTACGTCTGGCAACCTACGAGCAGTACTTC. Looking up the rest from reference TRBV7-2 and TRBJ2-7 gives the full variable domain: GAGVSQSPSNKVTEKGKDVELRCDPISGHTALYWYRQSLGQGLEFLIYFQGNSAPDKSGLPSDRFSAERTGGSVSTLTIQRTQQEDSAVYLCASSLRLATYEQYFGPGTRLTVT.

This clonotype was detected many times. The chain carries TRBV12-3 or TRBV12-4 and TRBJ2-4; 7 bases are shared with TRBD1. The CDR3 runs to 19 residues. V shed 7 bases and J 1 base; nucleotides not matched to a gene: 19. The CDR3 DNA reads as TGTGCCAGCATTCTACCCGGGACAGTAGCCTATCGCGCCAAAAACATTCAGTACTTC. This encodes CASILPGTVAYRAKNIQYF.

Many counts were recorded for this clonotype. This sequence joins TRBV28 and TRBJ1-5; D gene uncertain. Looked up from germline, CDR1 is MDHEN and CDR2 is SYDVKM. V shed 6 bases and J shed 3 bases, with 12 bases lying between them. The CDR3 is made up of 14 amino acids. This CDR3 reads CASSRQRLNQPQHF. DNA for the CDR3: TGTGCCAGCAGCCGCCAGCGGCTCAATCAGCCCCAGCATTTT. The whole variable domain, filled in from reference TRBV28 and TRBJ1-5, reads DVKVTQSSRYLVKRTGEKVFLECVQDMDHENMFWYRQDPGLGLRLIYFSYDVKMKEKGDIPEGYSVSREKKERFSLILESASTNQTSMYLCASSRQRLNQPQHFGDGTRLSIL.

Comments on this clonotype: Just one base apart from a much larger clone, this may be a read error. The V gene is TRBV20-1, the J gene TRBJ1-2; no reliable D call. The ends were cut back, 5 bases at V and 5 bases at J, with 15 bases in the middle. This CDR3 has 13 amino acids. The germline CDR1 and CDR2 sequences are DFQATT and SNEGSKA (reference sequence). CDR3 loop: CSARTLSEYGYTF. The CDR3 DNA sequence: TGCAGTGCTCGGACCCTCTCGGAATATGGCTACACCTTC.

V and J are TRBV12-3 or TRBV12-4 and TRBJ1-2; 7 bases map to TRBD1. V shed 3 bases and J 1 base; nucleotides not matched to a gene: 5. This CDR3 has 15 residues. CDR3 DNA sequence: TGTGCCAGCAGTTTCGGACAGGACCGTAACTATGGCTACACCTTC. It is translated as CASSFGQDRNYGYTF.

The chain carries TRBV5-1 and TRBJ2-7; D call uncertain. Germline CDR1 reads SGHRS; CDR2 reads YFSETQ. The ends were cut back, 6 bases at V and 2 bases at J, with 12 bases in the middle. This CDR3 has 13 amino acids. Here the CDR3 reads CASKGDSAYEQYF. In DNA form, the CDR3 reads TGCGCCAGCAAAGGAGACTCCGCCTACGAGCAGTACTTC. Complete variable domain (other parts from reference TRBV5-1 and TRBJ2-7): KAGVTQTPRYLIKTRGQQVTLSCSPISGHRSVSWYQQTPGQGLQFLFEYFSETQRNKGNFPGRFSGRQFSNSRSEMNVSTLELGDSALYLCASKGDSAYEQYFGPGTRLTVT.

This clonotype was seen repeatedly, ten times or more. The CDR3 DNA sequence: TGCAGTGCTGCGCCACGGGGGCTTGGCGGGGAGCTGTTTTTT. Encoded protein: CSAAPRGLGGELFF. This sequence joins TRBV20-1 and TRBJ2-2; D possibly matches TRBD1 or TRBD2 (6 bases each). This CDR3 region has 14 residues. V dropped 5 bases and J dropped 7 bases, with 17 bases sitting between them. In germline, CDR1 is DFQATT, CDR2 SNEGSKA (reference sequence).

This clonotype was recorded a few times. The chain couples TRBV19 to TRBJ2-2; TRBD1 matches at 10 bases. V shed 5 bases and J 6 bases; nucleotides not matched to a gene: 6. The CDR3 contains 15 residues. CDR1 and CDR2 (germline): LNHDA, SQIVND (reference sequence). This CDR3 is CASSSDRGQSGELFF. Written as DNA, the CDR3 is TGTGCCAGTAGTTCAGACAGGGGGCAGTCCGGGGAGCTGTTTTTT.

In this sample, this clonotype turned up many times. The rearrangement uses TRBV6-2 or TRBV6-3 and TRBJ2-7; 7 nucleotides line up with TRBD1. The CDR3 extends over 15 amino acids. V lost 4 bases, J lost 2 bases, and 8 bases stayed unmatched. The germline V gene encodes CDR1 MNHEY and CDR2 SVGEGT. For the CDR3, the DNA is TGTGCCAGCAGTTCCCAGGGGGAATGGGCCTACGAGCAGTACTTC. It translates to CASSSQGEWAYEQYF.

This clonotype came up a few times. V and J are TRBV20-1 and TRBJ1-6; D is unresolved. CDR3 length: 13 residues. V lost 3 bases and J 11 bases, leaving 14 bases between the germline ends. CDR1 is DFQATT and CDR2 is SNEGSKA in the germline V gene (reference sequence). The chain's CDR3 is CSASDPGRPPLHF. In DNA form, the CDR3 reads TGCAGTGCTAGCGATCCTGGACGTCCACCCCTCCACTTT.

In this sample, this clonotype turned up many times. The chain uses TRBV20-1 and TRBJ2-2, with a possible D match to TRBD1 (5 bases). Germline lookup yields CDR1 DFQATT and CDR2 SNEGSKA (reference sequence). V lost 7 bases to trimming and J lost 5 bases, with 8 bases between them. The CDR3 is made up of 11 amino acids. CDR3 sequence (DNA): TGCAGTGTCAGGACAACCGGGGAGCTGTTTTTT. Encoded protein: CSVRTTGELFF.

This clonotype was observed a few times. Written as DNA, the CDR3 is TGCGCCAGCCACAGGGGGGGACTAGGGGCTATCTACGAGCAGTACTTC. Translating gives CASHRGGLGAIYEQYF. The gene calls are TRBV5-1 and TRBJ2-7; D is tentatively TRBD1 or TRBD2 (8 bases each). V shed 7 bases and J shed 3 bases, with 23 bases lying between them. CDR1 is SGHRS and CDR2 is YFSETQ in the germline V gene. This CDR3 is 16 amino acids long.

This clonotype has ten or more counts. This chain joins TRBV20-1 and TRBJ1-2, with D uncertain. Germline lookup yields CDR1 DFQATT and CDR2 SNEGSKA (reference sequence). Trimming removed 3 bases from V and 2 bases from J, with 10 bases in between. CDR3 length: 13 residues. DNA for the CDR3: TGCAGTGCTAGCGCACCCGTAAACTATGGCTACACCTTC. This gives the protein CSASAPVNYGYTF.

In its sample, this clonotype was seen many times. The chain recombines TRBV6-5 with TRBJ1-5; 7 nucleotides line up with TRBD1. Per the germline V gene, CDR1 is MNHEY and CDR2 is SVGAGI. J lost 9 bases, V lost 5 bases, and 16 bases had no gene match. This CDR3 has 16 amino acids. The CDR3 here is CASSRIGQASASPQHF. In DNA form, the CDR3 reads TGTGCCAGCAGTCGCATCGGACAGGCATCCGCATCGCCCCAGCATTTT.

The chain uses TRBV6-1 and TRBJ1-2, with 9 bases matching TRBD1. The germline CDR1 and CDR2 sequences are MNHNS and SASEGT. The CDR3 sequence is 17 residues long. V was clipped by 5 bases and J by 4 bases; unmatched bases: 14. Here the CDR3 reads CASSPYRQGVDSYGYTF. The CDR3 DNA reads TGTGCCAGCAGTCCTTATCGACAGGGGGTTGACTCCTATGGCTACACCTTC.

This clonotype was seen many times. The V call is TRBV10-3, the J call TRBJ1-1; D is unclear. Germline CDR1 reads ENHRY; CDR2 reads SYGVKD. The V end lost 2 bases, the J end lost 4 bases, and 8 bases lay between the germline ends. The CDR3 extends over 13 amino acids. The CDR3 sequence: CAISEKDGTEAFF. CDR3 in DNA: TGTGCCATCAGTGAGAAGGACGGCACTGAAGCTTTCTTT.

The chain recombines TRBV12-3 or TRBV12-4 with TRBJ2-7, with 8 nucleotides matching TRBD1. Trimming took 0 bases from V and 4 from J; bases not matched to a gene: 8. CDR3 length: 16 residues. The CDR3 protein is CASSLAAGGVGYEQYF. As DNA, the CDR3 is TGTGCCAGCAGTTTAGCCGCAGGGGGCGTCGGGTACGAGCAGTACTTC.

This clonotype was detected a few times. The chain employs TRBV9 and TRBJ1-1; 9 nucleotides agree with TRBD1. The CDR3 has 18 amino acids. After removal of 0 bases from V and 5 bases from J, the junction contained 14 bases not matched to a gene. From germline, CDR1 is SGDLS and CDR2 YYNGEE. The CDR3 spells CASSVAGQGSPEMTEAFF. The DNA for the CDR3 is TGTGCCAGCAGCGTAGCTGGACAGGGGTCCCCTGAAATGACTGAAGCTTTCTTT.

V usage is TRBV7-3 and J usage is TRBJ2-7; 7 bases fit TRBD1. J gave up 9 bases and V 3 bases, and 17 bases lay outside the gene matches. The CDR3 loop spans 16 amino acids. Germline values: CDR1 SGHTA, CDR2 FQGTGA. The CDR3 coding sequence is TGTGCCAGCAGCTTCGAATACACTGGGACAGCCTTTAGGCAGTACTTC. Translating it yields CASSFEYTGTAFRQYF.

This clonotype was recorded at least ten times. The chain couples TRBV7-8 to TRBJ2-5; D not resolved. V was shortened by 1 base and J by 1 base, with 19 bases between the two germline ends. CDR1 is SGHVS, CDR2 FQNEAQ, per germline. The CDR3 contains 18 residues. The CDR3 DNA reads TGTGCCAGCAGCTTAGTTTATTCAGGAGAATCCTTCCAAGAGACCCAGTACTTC. Translated, it gives CASSLVYSGESFQETQYF.

This clonotype was counted at least ten times. V usage is TRBV5-1 and J usage is TRBJ1-1; TRBD1 might be the D (5 bases). Trimming shortened V by 4 bases and J by 1 base, and 11 bases separated the two germline ends. This CDR3 is built from 14 residues. The germline V gene encodes CDR1 SGHRS and CDR2 YFSETQ. CDR3 sequence: CASSGGWANTEAFF. The CDR3 region has the DNA TGCGCCAGCAGCGGGGGTTGGGCGAACACTGAAGCTTTCTTT.

This clonotype was seen ten or more times. The chain has TRBV9 and TRBJ1-2; D may be TRBD1 (5 bases). Germline-derived CDR1 and CDR2 are SGDLS and YYNGEE. This CDR3 comprises 14 residues. Trimming left V 3 bases short and J 3 bases short, with 12 bases between. The CDR3 sequence: CASSAPPGHYGYTF. The CDR3, as DNA: TGTGCCAGCAGCGCCCCACCGGGGCACTATGGCTACACCTTC.

This clonotype was found many times. The V gene is TRBV2, the J gene TRBJ2-7, with 10 bases aligning to TRBD2. From germline, CDR1 is SNHLY and CDR2 FYNNEI. Unmatched junction bases numbered 4, after V lost 2 bases and J lost 3 bases. This CDR3 is built from 15 residues. The CDR3 sequence is CASSELAGVNYEQYF. The CDR3 DNA reads TGTGCCAGCAGTGAACTAGCGGGGGTGAACTACGAGCAGTACTTC.

This clonotype was seen many times. This chain connects TRBV20-1 to TRBJ1-2; 10 positions match TRBD1. CDR1 and CDR2 (germline): DFQATT, SNEGSKA (reference sequence). The V and J ends lost 6 bases and 4 bases, in that order; junction bases with no gene match: 14. This CDR3 comprises 16 residues. The DNA of the CDR3 is TGCAGTGCGGACAGGGGACAGGGGCGCCCTGGCTATGGCTACACCTTC. This encodes CSADRGQGRPGYGYTF.